This T cell receptor (beta chain) was obtained from a study of T cell responses to AZD1222 COVID-19 vaccine. TCRdb's copy holds only in-frame clones and misses some; the assay was immunoSEQ multiplex PCR. The table lists around 140,000 clones, roughly nine tenths of them singletons. In germline, CDR1 is SEHNR, CDR2 FQNEAQ (reference sequence). CDR3 length equals 15 residues. Trimming took off 0 bases at V and 7 bases at J, with 15 bases between the two ends. This TCR came from an adult who received the AZD1222 COVID-19 vaccine. The rearrangement links TRBV7-9 to TRBJ1-2; no clear D gene. The starting material was peripheral blood, obtained 28 days after the second AZD1222 dose. The CDR3 DNA is TGTGCCAGCAGCTTAGCGGGCAGTCGCTCCGGTGGCTACACCTTC. It encodes CASSLAGSRSGGYTF.